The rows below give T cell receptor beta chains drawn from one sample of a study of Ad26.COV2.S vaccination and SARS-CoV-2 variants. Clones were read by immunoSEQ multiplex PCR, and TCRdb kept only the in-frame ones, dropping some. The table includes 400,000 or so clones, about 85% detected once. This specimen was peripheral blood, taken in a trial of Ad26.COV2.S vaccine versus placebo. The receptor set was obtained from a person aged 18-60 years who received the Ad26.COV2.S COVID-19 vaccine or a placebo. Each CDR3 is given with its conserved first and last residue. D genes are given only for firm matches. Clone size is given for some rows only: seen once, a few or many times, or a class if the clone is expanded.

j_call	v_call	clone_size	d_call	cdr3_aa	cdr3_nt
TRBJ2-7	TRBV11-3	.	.	CASSSAEAYEQYF	TGTGCCAGCAGCTCCGCAGAGGCCTACGAGCAGTACTTC
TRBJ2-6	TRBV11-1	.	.	CASSAFWANVLTF	TGTGCCAGCAGTGCTTTCTGGGCCAACGTCCTGACTTTC
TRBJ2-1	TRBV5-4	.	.	CASSLGDVDRGLTMKQFF	TGTGCCAGCAGCTTGGGGGACGTAGACCGCGGACTTACAATGAAGCAGTTCTTC
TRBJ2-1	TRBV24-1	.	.	CATSAPAAGAYNEQFF	TGTGCCACCAGCGCCCCCGCGGCAGGGGCCTACAATGAGCAGTTCTTC
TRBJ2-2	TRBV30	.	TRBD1	CAWDRGGSTGELFF	TGTGCCTGGGACAGGGGTGGGTCCACCGGGGAGCTGTTTTTT
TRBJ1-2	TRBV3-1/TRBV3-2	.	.	CASSQGTGAGGYGYTF	TGTGCCAGCAGCCAAGGTACTGGTGCCGGGGGTTATGGCTACACCTTC
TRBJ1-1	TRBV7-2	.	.	CASSLSQGPNTEAFF	TGTGCCAGCAGCCTAAGTCAGGGACCGAACACTGAAGCTTTCTTT
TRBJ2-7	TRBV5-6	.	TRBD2	CASSLGLAGSYEQYF	TGTGCCAGCAGCCTAGGACTAGCGGGCTCCTACGAGCAGTACTTC
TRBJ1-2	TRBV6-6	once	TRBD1	CASSGTASNYGYTF	TGTGCCAGCAGTGGGACAGCTTCTAACTATGGCTACACCTTC
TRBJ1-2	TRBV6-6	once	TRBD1	CASSGQGKVYGYTF	TGTGCCAGCTCCGGACAGGGGAAAGTCTATGGCTACACCTTC